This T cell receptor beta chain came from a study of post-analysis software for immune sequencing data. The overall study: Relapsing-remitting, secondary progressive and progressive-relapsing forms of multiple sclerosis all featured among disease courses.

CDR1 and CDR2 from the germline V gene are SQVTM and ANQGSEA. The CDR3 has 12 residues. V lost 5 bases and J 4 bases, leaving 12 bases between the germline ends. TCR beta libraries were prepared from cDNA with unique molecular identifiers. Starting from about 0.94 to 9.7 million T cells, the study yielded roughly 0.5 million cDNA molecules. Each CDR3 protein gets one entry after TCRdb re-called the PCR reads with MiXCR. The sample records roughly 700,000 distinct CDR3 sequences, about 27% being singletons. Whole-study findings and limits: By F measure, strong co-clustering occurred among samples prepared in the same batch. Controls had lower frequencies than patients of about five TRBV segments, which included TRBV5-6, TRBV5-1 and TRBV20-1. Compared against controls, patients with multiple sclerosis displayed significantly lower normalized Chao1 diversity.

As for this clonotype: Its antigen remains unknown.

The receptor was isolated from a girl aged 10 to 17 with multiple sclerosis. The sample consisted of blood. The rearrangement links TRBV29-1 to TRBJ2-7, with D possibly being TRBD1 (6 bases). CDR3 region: CSVLTGGYEQYF. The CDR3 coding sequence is TGCAGCGTTCTGACAGGCGGGTACGAGCAGTACTTC.